The 7 T cell receptor beta chains in this list originate from one sample, sequenced in a study of early T cells in non-severe SARS-CoV-2 infection. TCRdb ran MiXCR on the 5' RACE reads and lists one entry per CDR3 protein. Here the sample spans about 39,000 distinct CDR3 sequences, around 4.1% being singletons. Sequencing was done on a sample of whole blood. These receptor sequences come from an adult who was a healthcare worker with PCR-confirmed SARS-CoV-2 infection or an uninfected control (not recorded which).

This clonotype was seen many times. J is TRBJ2-2 and V is TRBV7-6; D not certain. Germline-derived CDR1 and CDR2 are SGHVS and FNYEAQ. This CDR3 has 14 amino acids. V gave up 0 bases and J gave up 5 bases, with 7 bases separating them. The CDR3, as DNA: TGTGCCAGCAGCTTAGCTCCGGAAACCGGGGAGCTGTTTTTT. It specifies CASSLAPETGELFF. The full variable domain, its missing parts supplied by reference TRBV7-6 and TRBJ2-2, is GAGVSQSPRYKVTKRGQDVALRCDPISGHVSLYWYRQALGQGPEFLTYFNYEAQQDKSGLPNDRFSAERPEGSISTLTIQRTEQRDSAMYRCASSLAPETGELFFGEGSRLTVL.

This clonotype was seen many times. The V and J genes are TRBV15 and TRBJ2-5, with no clear D. From germline, CDR1 is LNHNV and CDR2 YYDKDF (reference sequence). V lost 3 bases and J lost 5, with 13 bases in between. This CDR3 spans 14 amino acids. The CDR3 loop is CATSRYSSAETQYF. The CDR3 nucleotides read TGTGCCACCAGCAGGTACAGTTCAGCGGAGACCCAGTACTTC.

This clonotype was counted at least ten times. The rearrangement uses TRBV18 and TRBJ2-7, with 12 bases aligning to TRBD2. The CDR3 is 14 amino acids. The V gene's germline CDR1 is KGHSH and CDR2 LQKENI. The J segment lost 6 bases and the V segment lost 6 bases, leaving 6 bases of the junction unmatched. The CDR3 loop is CASSKTGLAGEQYF. DNA of the CDR3: TGTGCCAGCTCCAAGACGGGACTAGCGGGCGAGCAGTACTTC.

The chain carries TRBV5-5 and TRBJ2-1; unclear D gene. Germline values: CDR1 SGHKS, CDR2 YYEKEE (reference sequence). The CDR3 spans 17 residues. V was shortened by 4 bases and J by 2 bases, with 19 bases between the two germline ends. The CDR3 DNA follows: TGTGCCAGCAGCCCTGGTTTAAAGCGCGACCCCTACAATGAGCAGTTCTTC. Translating gives CASSPGLKRDPYNEQFF.

On this clonotype: The junction and the germline gene differ at one end; a read error may be behind it. The chain carries TRBV2 and TRBJ2-7; tentative D call: TRBD2 (6 bases). Germline V gene sequence: CDR1 SNHLY, CDR2 FYNNEI. The CDR3 consists of 12 residues. CDR3 sequence (DNA): TGTGTCAGCAGTCCACTTAGCGGCCAGCAGTACTTC. The encoded protein is CVSSPLSGQQYF.

At least ten counts were recorded for this clonotype. V gene TRBV11-2 combines with J gene TRBJ2-1, with a possible D match to TRBD1 (6 bases). Trimming took off 0 bases at V and 6 bases at J, with 12 bases between the two ends. Germline CDR1 SGHAT, CDR2 FQNNGV. The CDR3 extends over 15 amino acids. The CDR3 region has the DNA TGTGCCAGCAGCTTAGAGGGCAGGGGACCCAATGAGCAGTTCTTC. Its protein product is CASSLEGRGPNEQFF.

At least ten counts were recorded for this clonotype. The J gene is TRBJ2-2, the V gene TRBV30, with no clear D. The CDR3 sequence is 14 residues long. Germline V gene data show CDR1 as GTSNPN and CDR2 as SVGIG (reference sequence). The V end lost 0 bases, the J end lost 4 bases, and 9 bases lay between the germline ends. CDR3 loop: CAWSVRLTTGELFF. DNA of the CDR3: TGTGCCTGGAGTGTACGACTGACCACCGGGGAGCTGTTTTTT.